This TCR beta chain was recorded in a study of CD8+CD57+ T cells in acquired aplastic anemia. Study-level information: Sorted CD4+ and CD8+ cells yielded DNA averaging around 3.2 ug. Broader study findings: CD8+ Simpson's diversity showed no significant patient-control difference. Overlapping CD8+ CDR3 repertoires of patients and controls contained around 31 shared sequences.

The authors sequenced patients whose flow cytometry had shown CD8+CD57+ cell expansion. The CDR3 is 17 amino acids. V shed 0 bases and J 7 bases; nucleotides not matched to a gene: 11. Germline CDR1 and CDR2: SGHNT and YYREEE (reference sequence). Genomic DNA templated the TCR beta VDJ and CDR3 profiling. TCRdb passed the reads through MiXCR, listing each CDR3 protein once. Of about 150,000 distinct CDR3 sequences in the sample, approximately 52% are singletons; the top ten hold roughly 12%. This clonotype was picked up a small number of times. What it binds is not known. The chain carries TRBV5-4 and TRBJ2-1, with 9 bases lining up with TRBD2. Sequencing was done on a sample of sorted CD4+, CD8+, or CD8+CD57+ T cells (not recorded which) from PBMCs. The TCR was taken from a human donor with aplastic anemia. The chain's CDR3 is CASSLEAGGRGRNEQFF. In DNA, the CDR3 is TGTGCCAGCAGCTTGGAGGCGGGGGGGCGTGGGAGGAATGAGCAGTTCTTC.